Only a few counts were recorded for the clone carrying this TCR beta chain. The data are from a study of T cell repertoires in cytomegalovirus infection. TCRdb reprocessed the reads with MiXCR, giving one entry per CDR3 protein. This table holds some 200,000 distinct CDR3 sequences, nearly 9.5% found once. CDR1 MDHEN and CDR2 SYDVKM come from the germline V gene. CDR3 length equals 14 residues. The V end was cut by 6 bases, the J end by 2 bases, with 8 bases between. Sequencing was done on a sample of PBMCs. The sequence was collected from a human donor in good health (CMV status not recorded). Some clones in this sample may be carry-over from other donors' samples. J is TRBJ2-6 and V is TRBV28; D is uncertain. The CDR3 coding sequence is TGTGCCAGCAGAAACACCGCTGGGGCCAACGTCCTGACTTTC. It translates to CASRNTAGANVLTF.